Detailed here is one T cell receptor beta chain. Using immunoSEQ multiplex PCR, the repertoire was profiled, and TCRdb retains in-frame clones only, with some absent. The table lists approximately 90,000 clones, about 92% of them singletons. This CDR3 spans 16 amino acids. Trimming shortened V by 1 base and J by 4 bases, and 14 bases separated the two germline ends. The germline CDR1 and CDR2 sequences are SGHAT and FQNNGV. The source of the sample is a study of T cell changes during pregnancy in multiple sclerosis. This chain connects TRBV11-2 to TRBJ1-5; D not resolved. The source material was peripheral blood, sampled after pregnancy. The TCR was taken from a female donor with multiple sclerosis, enrolled in a pregnancy study. The CDR3 coding sequence is TGTGCCAGCAGCTTAGGGTCGACGGGAGGTAATCAGCCCCAGCATTTT. This gives the protein CASSLGSTGGNQPQHF.